The 28 T cell receptor beta chains below were found in one sample sequenced in a study of blood T cell repertoires in COVID-19. Sequencing was performed with immunoSEQ multiplex PCR; in TCRdb, only in-frame clones are kept and a portion is missing. The top ten clones hold 0.95% to 1.2% of a sample with hundreds of thousands of clones, 85% to 90% of them seen once. Material for sequencing was PBMCs or T cells enriched from blood (not recorded which). The receptors shown here come from a man aged 25 to 40 who had recovered from COVID-19.

The chain uses TRBV29-1 and TRBJ1-5; D remains unclear. Germline lookup yields CDR1 SQVTM and CDR2 ANQGSEA. This CDR3 is built from 14 residues. V shed 6 bases and J shed 2 bases, with 14 bases lying between them. CDR3 bases: TGCAGCGTAGACCTGGGCGATGGCAATCAGCCCCAGCATTTT. The encoded protein is CSVDLGDGNQPQHF.

The J gene is TRBJ2-5, the V gene TRBV29-1; 10 nucleotides agree with TRBD1. Germline values: CDR1 SQVTM, CDR2 ANQGSEA. The V gene end was trimmed by 6 bases and the J gene end by 5 bases; junction bases not matched to a gene: 6. This CDR3 region has 13 residues. The CDR3: CSVADRGRETQYF. As DNA, the CDR3 is TGCAGCGTCGCCGACAGGGGGCGGGAGACCCAGTACTTC.

Details on this clone: This CDR3 is also generated by other DNA sequences in the sample. The chain combines TRBV28 with TRBJ2-7; D not resolved. CDR1 MDHEN and CDR2 SYDVKM come from the germline V gene. V lost 6 bases to trimming and J lost 1 base, with 13 bases between them. CDR3 length: 14 residues. CDR3 bases: TGTGCCAGCAGCCCCGGTGGGCGATCCTACGAGCAGTACTTC. Encoded protein: CASSPGGRSYEQYF.

This clone showed up just once. The chain carries TRBV18 and TRBJ2-1; 7 positions match TRBD1. Germline values: CDR1 KGHSH, CDR2 LQKENI. V lost 5 bases, J lost 6 bases, and 10 bases stayed unmatched. This CDR3 comprises 15 residues. DNA for the CDR3: TGTGCCAGCTCATATGGACAGGTCACGCTCAATGAGCAGTTCTTC. This translates into CASSYGQVTLNEQFF.

This chain uses TRBV7-8 with TRBJ2-7; possibly TRBD2 for D (6 bases). Germline values: CDR1 SGHVS, CDR2 FQNEAQ. This CDR3 is 16 amino acids long. The V end lost 1 base, the J end lost 9 bases, and 22 bases lay between the germline ends. The chain's CDR3 is CASSLVGREPHDGQYF. Written as DNA, the CDR3 is TGTGCCAGCAGCTTAGTGGGCCGGGAGCCCCATGACGGGCAGTACTTC.

The rearrangement uses TRBV29-1 and TRBJ1-3; TRBD1 agrees at 7 bases. The CDR3 spans 12 residues. Germline CDR1 reads SQVTM; CDR2 reads ANQGSEA. With V trimmed by 6 bases and J by 4 bases, 3 bases remained unmatched. CDR3 DNA: TGCAGCGTCACAGGGGTCGGAAACACCATATATTTT. It specifies CSVTGVGNTIYF.

The CDR3 is CASSQPGQGQTEAFF. The DNA of the CDR3 is TGTGCCAGCAGCCAACCGGGACAGGGTCAGACTGAAGCTTTCTTT. The genes are TRBV3-1 (or the pseudogene TRBV3-2) and TRBJ1-1, with 9 nucleotides matching TRBD1. V was clipped by 2 bases and J by 5 bases; unmatched bases: 6. Germline CDR1 LGHDT, CDR2 YNNKEL (reference sequence). The length of the CDR3 is 15 residues.

The genes are TRBV5-1 and TRBJ2-1; 11 positions agree with TRBD2. Germline CDR1 reads SGHRS; CDR2 reads YFSETQ. Trimming removed 4 bases from V and 3 bases from J; junction bases left unmatched: 3. The CDR3 is made up of 15 amino acids. CDR3 in amino acids: CASSPGTSGYNEQFF. CDR3 nucleotides: TGCGCCAGCAGCCCCGGGACTAGCGGCTACAATGAGCAGTTCTTC.

This clone has more than one count but fewer than ten. J is TRBJ2-2 and V is TRBV6-2 or TRBV6-3; D is undetermined. Between the trimmed V and J ends, which lost 6 bases and 1 base, there was a span of 6 bases. Per the germline V gene, CDR1 is MNHEY and CDR2 is SVGEGT. The CDR3 is 13 residues long. The CDR3 nucleotides are TGTGCCAGCAGCTCCAGGAACACCGGGGAGCTGTTTTTT. The encoded protein is CASSSRNTGELFF.

The CDR3 bases are TGTGCCAGCTCACTAGACCGGGACAGAGTCGGCTACACCTTC. It encodes CASSLDRDRVGYTF. This chain uses TRBV18 with TRBJ1-2; 7 positions agree with TRBD1. Germline trimming cut 4 bases from V and 8 bases from J; bases unmatched to any gene: 10. The germline CDR1 and CDR2 sequences are KGHSH and LQKENI. The CDR3 runs 14 residues. The variable domain in full, with the rest retrieved from reference TRBV18 and TRBJ1-2, is NAGVMQNPRHLVRRRGQEARLRCSPMKGHSHVYWYRQLPEEGLKFMVYLQKENIIDESGMPKERFSAEFPKEGPSILRIQQVVRGDSAAYFCASSLDRDRVGYTFGSGTRLTVV.

The rearrangement uses TRBV12-5 and TRBJ1-4, with D unresolved. V shed 2 bases and J shed 8 bases, with 15 bases lying between them. Germline-derived CDR1 and CDR2 are LGHNT and FRNRAP. The CDR3 runs to 15 residues. The CDR3 region is CASGLTMSVGEKLFF. The DNA of the CDR3 is TGTGCTAGTGGTTTGACAATGAGCGTCGGAGAAAAACTGTTTTTT.

The chain employs TRBV27 and TRBJ2-5; tentative D call: TRBD1 (6 bases). Germline CDR1 is MNHEY and CDR2 is SMNVEV (reference sequence). This CDR3 region has 13 residues. V was pared by 6 bases and J by 5 bases, with 13 bases between. This CDR3 reads CASRSWTVETQYF. The CDR3 DNA reads TGTGCCAGCAGGTCATGGACAGTTGAGACCCAGTACTTC.

The chain carries TRBV5-4 and TRBJ2-3; D call uncertain. V was trimmed by 0 bases and J by 4 bases, leaving 9 bases between them. Germline assignment: CDR1 SGHNT and CDR2 YYREEE (reference sequence). The CDR3 runs 14 residues. CDR3 coding DNA: TGTGCCAGCAGCTTGGATCCCTTTTCAGATACGCAGTATTTT. This translates into CASSLDPFSDTQYF.

CDR3: CAWNRDPGAEAFF. DNA for the CDR3: TGTGCCTGGAACAGGGACCCTGGGGCTGAAGCTTTCTTT. The chain carries TRBV30 and TRBJ1-1, with a weak D call TRBD1 (6 bases). Looked up from germline, CDR1 is GTSNPN and CDR2 is SVGIG (reference sequence). V was trimmed by 4 bases and J by 6 bases, leaving 15 bases between them. The CDR3 totals 13 residues.

This rearrangement joins TRBV6-5 to TRBJ2-1; D remains unclear. Looked up from germline, CDR1 is MNHEY and CDR2 is SVGAGI. V gave up 0 bases and J gave up 9 bases, with 9 bases separating them. The CDR3 spans 13 residues. CDR3 protein: CASSYSRLSEQFF. In DNA form, the CDR3 reads TGTGCCAGCAGTTACTCCCGACTTAGTGAGCAGTTCTTC.

The chain recombines TRBV4-2 with TRBJ2-1, with TRBD2 matching over 15 bases. The CDR3 is made up of 16 amino acids. Per germline, CDR1 LGHNA and CDR2 YNFKEQ. Losses at the gene ends were 5 bases for V and 9 bases for J; bases not matched to a gene: 8. The CDR3 here is CASSLRTSGRAIEQFF. The DNA of the CDR3 is TGTGCCAGCAGCTTGCGGACTAGCGGGAGGGCCATTGAGCAGTTCTTC.

The chain joins TRBV10-3 to TRBJ1-6, with D possibly being TRBD1 (6 bases). This CDR3 is built from 14 residues. The germline V gene has CDR1 ENHRY and CDR2 SYGVKD. V lost 5 bases, J lost 6 bases, and 11 bases lay in between. This CDR3 reads CAISQDRFNSPLHF. The CDR3 coding sequence is TGTGCCATCAGTCAGGACAGATTTAATTCACCCCTCCACTTT.

The V call is TRBV27, the J call TRBJ2-1, with D possibly TRBD2 on 7 matching bases. V was shortened by 6 bases and J by 3 bases, with 18 bases between the two germline ends. Germline V gene data show CDR1 as MNHEY and CDR2 as SMNVEV (reference sequence). The CDR3 contains 16 residues. CDR3 residues: CASRGGGRASYNEQFF. The DNA of the CDR3 is TGTGCCAGCAGAGGGGGTGGGAGGGCCAGCTACAATGAGCAGTTCTTC.

The J gene is TRBJ1-5, the V gene TRBV28; D is unclear. Germline V gene data show CDR1 as MDHEN and CDR2 as SYDVKM. Trimming removed 8 bases at V and 2 bases at J, with 13 bases between. This CDR3 has 14 amino acids. The CDR3 is CASFTPEGNQPQHF. CDR3 in DNA: TGTGCCAGCTTTACTCCTGAGGGCAATCAGCCCCAGCATTTT.

The chain recombines TRBV11-3 with TRBJ2-2; D is uncertain. In germline, CDR1 is SGHNT, CDR2 YENEEA. The CDR3 is 17 residues long. V was pared by 0 bases and J by 1 base, with 12 bases between. CDR3 sequence (DNA): TGTGCCAGCAGCTTAGAATACGAGGTCAAGAACACCGGGGAGCTGTTTTTT. This sequence encodes CASSLEYEVKNTGELFF.

V gene TRBV3-1 (or the pseudogene TRBV3-2) combines with J gene TRBJ2-2; TRBD1 is a possible D gene (6 bases). The CDR3 length is 16 residues. The germline V and J ends were trimmed by 4 bases and 4 bases, with 16 bases remaining between them. From germline, CDR1 is LGHDT and CDR2 YNNKEL (reference sequence). CDR3 nucleotides: TGTGCCAGCAGCCCCACTGGGACATCCTTCACCGGGGAGCTGTTTTTT. This translates into CASSPTGTSFTGELFF.

The rearrangement uses TRBV29-1 and TRBJ1-1, with TRBD1 matching over 8 bases. V was clipped by 4 bases and J by 5 bases; unmatched bases: 9. CDR3 length equals 14 residues. Germline-derived CDR1 and CDR2 are SQVTM and ANQGSEA. This CDR3 is CSVARQGARTEAFF. CDR3 bases: TGCAGCGTTGCTAGGCAGGGGGCGCGGACTGAAGCTTTCTTT.

The chain employs TRBV7-7 and TRBJ2-5; the D is unclear. The CDR3 is made up of 14 amino acids. Trimming pared 4 bases from V and 2 bases from J, leaving 11 bases between. From germline, CDR1 is SSHAT and CDR2 FNYEAQ (reference sequence). CDR3 nucleotide sequence: TGTGCCAGCAGCTCCCTCGGCGGACAAGAGACCCAGTACTTC. This sequence encodes CASSSLGGQETQYF.

The rearrangement links TRBV9 to TRBJ2-1; 9 bases are a match to TRBD1. After removal of 3 bases from V and 3 bases from J, the junction contained 7 bases not matched to a gene. CDR1 is SGDLS, CDR2 YYNGEE, per germline. This CDR3 spans 16 amino acids. The CDR3 is CASSERTGADYNEQFF. The CDR3 nucleotides are TGTGCCAGCAGCGAGCGGACAGGGGCGGACTACAATGAGCAGTTCTTC.

This clone was seen more than once but under ten times. The chain links TRBV30 to TRBJ1-1; 8 nucleotides agree with TRBD1. The CDR3 has 13 amino acids. With 5 bases clipped from V and 4 bases from J, the junction kept 6 bases outside the gene matches. Germline assignment: CDR1 GTSNPN and CDR2 SVGIG (reference sequence). CDR3: CAWSKQGGTEAFF. The CDR3 nucleotides read TGTGCCTGGTCGAAACAGGGGGGCACTGAAGCTTTCTTT.

This chain uses TRBV27 with TRBJ2-7, with a tentative D call TRBD2 (6 bases). CDR1 and CDR2 from the germline V gene are MNHEY and SMNVEV (reference sequence). Deletions cut 6 bases from V and 1 base from J, with 16 bases between. The CDR3 runs 15 residues. As DNA, the CDR3 is TGTGCCAGCAGCTCCTCGGCGGGGCGGTCCTACGAGCAGTACTTC. Translating gives CASSSSAGRSYEQYF.

The chain couples TRBV10-3 to TRBJ2-3; 7 bases map to TRBD1. Germline assignment: CDR1 ENHRY and CDR2 SYGVKD. CDR3 length: 14 amino acids. The ends lost 7 bases at V and 0 bases at J; junction bases unmatched: 4. The CDR3 sequence is CAIKGQPSTDTQYF. In DNA form, the CDR3 reads TGTGCCATCAAGGGACAGCCTAGCACAGATACGCAGTATTTT.

This CDR3 is CASSLESGRNEQFF. In DNA, the CDR3 is TGCGCCAGCAGCTTGGAAAGCGGGAGAAATGAGCAGTTCTTC. V and J are TRBV5-1 and TRBJ2-1; 8 nucleotides line up with TRBD2. V was pared by 0 bases and J by 7 bases, with 3 bases of the junction left unmatched. CDR1 is SGHRS and CDR2 is YFSETQ in the germline V gene. CDR3 length: 14 residues.